Listed below are T cell receptor beta chains from one sample, sequenced in a study of beta chain features in type 1 diabetes. Clones were sequenced by immunoSEQ multiplex PCR, and TCRdb holds only the in-frame ones, with some missing. This table holds around 690,000 clones, approximately 13% found once. The sample consisted of naive CD4+ T cells from blood. The source is a man under 40 with type 1 diabetes. The CDR3 runs from the conserved cysteine through the conserved F or W. A D gene is named only where the DNA matches it firmly. Rows give clone size only sometimes, using once, few, many, or a class for an expanded clone.

>-|TRBV5-6|TRBJ1-5|-
CASSPGAGPQHF
TGTGCCAGCAGCCCCGGAGCGGGGCCCCAGCATTTT
>-|TRBV14|TRBJ1-2|TRBD1
CASSPQAYRGGYTF
TGTGCCAGCAGCCCCCAGGCTTACAGGGGTGGCTACACCTTC
>-|TRBV6-6|TRBJ2-7|-
CASSSLTGIHEQYF
TGTGCCAGCAGTTCCCTGACAGGAATCCACGAGCAGTACTTC
>few|TRBV7-2|TRBJ1-3|-
CASSYASGNSGNTIYF
TGTGCCAGCAGCTACGCTTCGGGGAACTCTGGAAACACCATATATTTT
>few|TRBV4-2|TRBJ2-5|TRBD2
CASSSRTSGVSETQYF
TGTGCCAGCAGCTCCCGGACTAGCGGGGTTTCAGAGACCCAGTACTTC
>-|TRBV5-1|TRBJ2-7|TRBD1
CASSITGEGSYEQYF
TGCGCCAGCAGCATCACAGGGGAAGGCTCCTACGAGCAGTACTTC
>few|TRBV6-1|TRBJ2-2|-
CASSDQGGTTGELFF
TGTGCCAGCAGTGACCAAGGGGGGACCACCGGGGAGCTGTTTTTT
>-|TRBV5-8|TRBJ2-2|-
CASSSSWNTGELFF
TGTGCCAGCAGCTCCTCTTGGAATACCGGGGAGCTGTTTTTT
>few|TRBV29-1|TRBJ1-3|-
CSAHNTVAGNTIYF
TGCAGCGCCCACAATACAGTGGCTGGAAACACCATATATTTT
>-|TRBV14|TRBJ2-2|TRBD1
CASSPTGPNTGELFF
TGTGCCAGCAGCCCGACAGGGCCGAACACCGGGGAGCTGTTTTTT
>few|TRBV6-1|TRBJ2-3|TRBD2
CASSVIAGDFTDTQYF
TGTGCCAGCAGTGTTATAGCGGGGGACTTCACAGATACGCAGTATTTT
>-|TRBV9|TRBJ2-2|TRBD2
CASSGSGGAAPGELFF
TGTGCCAGCAGCGGAAGCGGGGGGGCCGCCCCCGGGGAGCTGTTTTTT
>few|TRBV5-1|TRBJ1-5|-
CASSLAGGAGQPQHF
TGCGCCAGCAGCTTGGCCGGAGGGGCAGGTCAGCCCCAGCATTTT
>few|TRBV5-4|TRBJ2-7|-
CASSSDGQYEQYF
TGTGCCAGCAGCTCGGACGGTCAGTACGAGCAGTACTTC
>few|TRBV7-2|TRBJ2-7|-
CASSLVKARSSEQYF
TGTGCCAGCAGCTTAGTTAAGGCACGAAGCAGCGAGCAGTACTTC
>few|TRBV4-2|TRBJ2-1|-
CASSQDGARGPEQFF
TGTGCCAGCAGCCAAGATGGGGCTCGTGGGCCGGAGCAGTTCTTC
>few|TRBV18|TRBJ2-2|-
CASSPRGPANTGELFF
TGTGCCAGCTCACCACGGGGCCCCGCGAACACCGGGGAGCTGTTTTTT
>few|TRBV25-1|TRBJ2-5|TRBD2
CASSSSSGGQETQYF
TGTGCCAGCAGTAGTTCCAGCGGGGGGCAAGAGACCCAGTACTTC
>-|TRBV7-2|TRBJ2-5|-
CASTRGTKETQYF
TGTGCCAGCACACGAGGAACGAAAGAGACCCAGTACTTC
>-|TRBV5-1|TRBJ1-4|-
CASSSGRLNEKLFF
TGCGCCAGCAGCTCGGGACGGCTTAATGAAAAACTGTTTTTT
>-|TRBV6-5|TRBJ1-2|-
CASSLTGNGYTF
TGTGCCAGCAGTTTAACAGGGAACGGCTACACCTTC
>-|TRBV5-6|TRBJ1-4|-
CASSWTVEKLFF
TGTGCCAGCAGCTGGACAGTTGAAAAACTGTTTTTT
>few|TRBV7-6|TRBJ2-6|-
CASSLNSGANVLTF
TGTGCCAGCAGCTTGAACTCTGGGGCCAACGTCCTGACTTTC
>few|TRBV19|TRBJ1-5|-
CASSNRVNGNQPQHF
TGTGCCAGTAGTAACAGGGTGAATGGCAATCAGCCCCAGCATTTT
>few|TRBV18|TRBJ1-2|-
CASSRVIDSGDGYTF
TGTGCCAGCTCACGGGTTATTGACAGTGGAGATGGCTACACCTTC
>few|TRBV2|TRBJ1-3|TRBD1
CASSDPGTGGNTIYF
TGTGCCAGCAGTGATCCCGGGACAGGAGGAAACACCATATATTTT
>-|TRBV4-3|TRBJ1-5|-
CASSRDRSNQPQHF
TGCGCCAGCAGCCGAGACAGGTCCAATCAGCCCCAGCATTTT
>-|TRBV7-9|TRBJ2-7|-
CASSPKTGRSSYEQYF
TGTGCCAGCAGCCCAAAGACTGGACGGAGCTCCTACGAGCAGTACTTC
>-|TRBV27|TRBJ2-4|-
CASSVSGTVPGAKNIQYF
TGTGCCAGCAGTGTCTCTGGGACGGTACCTGGAGCCAAAAACATTCAGTACTTC
>few|TRBV19|TRBJ2-4|-
CASSSTGRSAKNIQYF
TGTGCCAGTAGTAGTACAGGGAGGTCAGCCAAAAACATTCAGTACTTC
>-|TRBV9|TRBJ1-2|-
CASSSEGNYGYTF
TGTGCCAGCAGCTCCGAAGGCAACTATGGCTACACCTTC
>few|TRBV6-5|TRBJ1-3|-
CASRTGYAGNTIYF
TGTGCCAGCAGAACAGGGTACGCTGGAAACACCATATATTTT
>few|TRBV19|TRBJ1-2|-
CASSPGPQGSGYTF
TGTGCCAGTAGTCCGGGCCCACAGGGCTCCGGCTACACCTTC
>few|TRBV5-4|TRBJ1-1|-
CASSFLTQNTEAFF
TGTGCCAGCAGCTTCTTGACACAGAACACTGAAGCTTTCTTT
>few|TRBV2|TRBJ1-5|TRBD1
CASRVDRGLQPQHF
TGTGCCAGCAGGGTCGACAGGGGACTCCAGCCCCAGCATTTT
>few|TRBV29-1|TRBJ2-7|-
CSVVSGNYEQYF
TGCAGCGTTGTATCAGGGAACTACGAGCAGTACTTC
>-|TRBV5-5|TRBJ2-1|-
CASSLGDTYNEQFF
TGTGCCAGCAGCTTGGGGGACACCTACAATGAGCAGTTCTTC
>-|TRBV5-1|TRBJ2-1|-
CASSLAGVNEQFF
TGCGCCAGCAGCTTGGCAGGGGTCAATGAGCAGTTCTTC
>few|TRBV2|TRBJ2-2|-
CASSEAGGERPGELFF
TGTGCCAGCAGCGAAGCCGGGGGCGAACGACCCGGGGAGCTGTTTTTT
>-|TRBV9|TRBJ2-1|TRBD2
CASSVAGGRGNEQFF
TGTGCCAGCAGCGTAGCCGGCGGGAGGGGGAATGAGCAGTTCTTC
>few|TRBV28|TRBJ2-1|TRBD1
CASSSGGSGSYNEQFF
TGTGCCAGCAGCTCAGGGGGCTCTGGCTCCTACAATGAGCAGTTCTTC
>-|TRBV6-1|TRBJ2-7|-
CASSFYEQYF
TGTGCCAGCAGTTTCTACGAGCAGTACTTC
>-|TRBV6-6|TRBJ2-1|TRBD2
CASSTRQGTSVSEQFF
TGTGCCAGCAGTACTCGACAAGGGACTAGCGTCTCTGAGCAGTTCTTC
>few|TRBV10-2|TRBJ2-1|-
CASSEIQSNEQFF
TGCGCCAGCAGTGAGATACAGTCTAATGAGCAGTTCTTC
>-|TRBV19|TRBJ2-3|TRBD2
CASSILGPTSLTDTQYF
TGTGCCAGTAGTATTCTGGGCCCGACTAGCCTTACAGATACGCAGTATTTT
>few|TRBV6-5|TRBJ2-7|-
CASSTWTESYEQYF
TGTGCCAGCAGCACCTGGACAGAGAGCTACGAGCAGTACTTC